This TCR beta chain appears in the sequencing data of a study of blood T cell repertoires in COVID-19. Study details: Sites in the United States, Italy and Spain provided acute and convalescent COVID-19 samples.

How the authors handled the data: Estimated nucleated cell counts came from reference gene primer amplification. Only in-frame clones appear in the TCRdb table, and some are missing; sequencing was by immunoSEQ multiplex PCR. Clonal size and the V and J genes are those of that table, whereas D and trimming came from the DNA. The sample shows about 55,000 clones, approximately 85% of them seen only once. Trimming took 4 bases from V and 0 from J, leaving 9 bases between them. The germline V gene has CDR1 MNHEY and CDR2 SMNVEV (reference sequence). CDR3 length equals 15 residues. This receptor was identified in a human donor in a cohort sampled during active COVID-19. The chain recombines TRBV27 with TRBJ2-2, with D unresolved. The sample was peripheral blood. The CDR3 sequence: CASSYRGANTGELFF. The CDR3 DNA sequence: TGTGCCAGCAGTTATCGAGGAGCGAACACCGGGGAGCTGTTTTTT.